Listed here are 7 T cell receptor beta chains from one sample, sequenced in a study of CD8 T cells in ankylosing spondylitis. General study points: Blood of patients with ankylosing spondylitis appeared to be characterized by a TCR beta motif of several highly homologous variants.

Their cognate antigens are unknown. TCRdb itself ran the 5' RACE reads through MiXCR, one entry per CDR3 protein. The sample contains hundreds of thousands of distinct CDR3 sequences, roughly 25% of which appear only once. Sequenced input: blood, either unsorted or a sorted T cell fraction (not recorded which). The receptors originated from a male donor with ankylosing spondylitis.

V gene TRBV11-2 combines with J gene TRBJ2-5; D is uncertain. There are 13 residues in the CDR3. Germline values: CDR1 SGHAT, CDR2 FQNNGV. Deletions cut 5 bases from V and 2 bases from J, with 9 bases between. This chain's CDR3 is CASSKELQETQYF. The CDR3 DNA follows: TGTGCCAGCAGCAAAGAATTACAAGAGACCCAGTACTTC.

This chain links TRBV5-1 with TRBJ2-1, with TRBD2 matching over 9 bases. The CDR3 is 15 residues long. Looked up from germline, CDR1 is SGHRS and CDR2 is YFSETQ. The V gene end was trimmed by 10 bases and the J gene end by 4 bases; junction bases not matched to a gene: 12. The CDR3 reads CAAGPLAGRYNEQFF. Written as DNA, the CDR3 is TGCGCCGCAGGGCCCCTAGCGGGACGTTACAATGAGCAGTTCTTC.

This clonotype was detected only a few times. The rearrangement links TRBV29-1 to TRBJ2-3; 12 nucleotides agree with TRBD1. J gave up 5 bases and V 8 bases, and 8 bases lay outside the gene matches. The CDR3 contains 14 residues. CDR1 SQVTM and CDR2 ANQGSEA come from the germline V gene. CDR3 sequence (DNA): TGCAGCCTCCGGGGACAGGGGGCGAGAGATACGCAGTATTTT. This codes for CSLRGQGARDTQYF.

The rearrangement links TRBV27 to TRBJ2-7; TRBD1 agrees at 11 bases. V shed 5 bases, J shed 12 bases, and the junction held 12 bases outside the gene matches. Looked up from germline, CDR1 is MNHEY and CDR2 is SMNVEV (reference sequence). This CDR3 has 14 residues. DNA for the CDR3: TGTGCCAGCAGTCTAACCTGGACAGGGGGCGAGTCGTACTTC. This gives the protein CASSLTWTGGESYF.

This clonotype turned up a few times. The V gene is TRBV6-1, the J gene TRBJ2-7; the D gene is possibly TRBD1 (6 bases). CDR3 length equals 13 residues. Trimming stripped 6 bases from V and 2 bases from J, with 11 bases between. Germline-derived CDR1 and CDR2 are MNHNS and SASEGT. The CDR3 loop is CASSPGHTYEQYF. CDR3 DNA sequence: TGTGCCAGCAGCCCGGGACATACCTACGAGCAGTACTTC.

This clonotype has at least ten counts. V and J are TRBV5-1 and TRBJ2-2; no clear D gene. The germline V and J ends were trimmed by 5 bases and 3 bases, with 11 bases remaining between them. The CDR3 extends over 14 amino acids. The germline CDR1 and CDR2 sequences are SGHRS and YFSETQ. CDR3 DNA sequence: TGCGCCAGCAGACCGGAACCAGACACCGGGGAGCTGTTTTTT. Amino acid sequence: CASRPEPDTGELFF.

This clonotype was picked up a small number of times. The chain recombines TRBV7-2 with TRBJ1-5, with D unclear. The CDR3 sequence is 14 residues long. Per germline, CDR1 SGHTA and CDR2 FQGNSA. V lost 3 bases to trimming and J lost 7 bases, with 13 bases between them. CDR3 bases: TGTGCCAGCAGCTTTAGACCTAGCGGGCAGCCCCAGCATTTT. Translated: CASSFRPSGQPQHF.